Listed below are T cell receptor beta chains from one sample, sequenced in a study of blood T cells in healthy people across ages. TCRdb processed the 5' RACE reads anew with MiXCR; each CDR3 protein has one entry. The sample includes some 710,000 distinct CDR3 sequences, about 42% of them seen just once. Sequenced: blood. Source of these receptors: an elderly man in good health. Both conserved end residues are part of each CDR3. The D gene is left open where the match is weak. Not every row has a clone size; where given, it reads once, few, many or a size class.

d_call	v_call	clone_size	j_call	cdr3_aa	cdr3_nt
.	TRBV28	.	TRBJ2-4	CASRQMTGSLAKNIQYF	TGTGCCAGCAGACAAATGACAGGATCCCTAGCCAAAAACATTCAGTACTTC
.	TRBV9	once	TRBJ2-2	CASSVGVGPGELFF	TGTGCCAGCAGCGTAGGGGTCGGTCCCGGGGAGCTGTTTTTT
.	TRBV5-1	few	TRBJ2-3	CASSLGLDSITDTQYF	TGCGCCAGCAGCTTGGGTCTGGACTCCATCACAGATACGCAGTATTTT
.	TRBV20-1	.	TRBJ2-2	CSARWAGLQSAGELFF	TGCAGTGCTAGGTGGGCGGGACTCCAAAGCGCCGGGGAGCTGTTTTTT
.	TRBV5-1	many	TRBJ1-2	CASSLEPDLDYGYTF	TGCGCCAGCAGCTTGGAGCCGGACCTTGACTATGGCTACACCTTC
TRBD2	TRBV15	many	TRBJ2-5	CATSSQGLAGGIQETQYF	TGTGCCACCAGCAGCCAGGGACTAGCGGGAGGGATACAAGAGACCCAGTACTTC
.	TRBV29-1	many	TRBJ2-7	CSVEANGAQGYEQYF	TGCAGCGTTGAAGCTAACGGGGCTCAGGGGTACGAGCAGTACTTC
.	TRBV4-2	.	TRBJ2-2	CASSQGGRQGVTGELFF	TGTGCCAGCAGCCAAGGGGGGAGGCAGGGCGTCACCGGGGAGCTGTTTTTT
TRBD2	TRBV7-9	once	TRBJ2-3	CASSPRPRLAGLSDTQYF	TGTGCCAGCAGCCCACGTCCCCGACTAGCGGGATTGTCAGATACGCAGTATTTT
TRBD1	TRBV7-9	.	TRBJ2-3	CASSTRFYGVGQGTDTQYF	TGTGCCAGCAGCACGCGGTTCTATGGGGTAGGACAGGGCACAGATACGCAGTATTTT
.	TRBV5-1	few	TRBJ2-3	CASSLPRGTDTQYF	TGCGCCAGCAGCTTGCCCCGCGGCACAGATACGCAGTATTTT
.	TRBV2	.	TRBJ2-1	CASSDGTGRNEQFF	TGTGCCAGCAGTGATGGGACTGGTCGGAATGAGCAGTTCTTC
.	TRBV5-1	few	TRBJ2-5	CASSPDGQGETQYF	TGCGCCAGCAGTCCAGACGGCCAGGGGGAGACCCAGTACTTC
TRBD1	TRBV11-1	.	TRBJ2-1	CASSPPDREIEQFF	TGTGCCAGCAGCCCACCGGACAGGGAAATTGAGCAGTTCTTC
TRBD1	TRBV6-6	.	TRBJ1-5	CASSYGGQGGGQPQHF	TGTGCCAGCAGTTACGGCGGACAGGGCGGAGGGCAGCCCCAGCATTTT
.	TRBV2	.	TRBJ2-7	CASTGESYEQYF	TGTGCCAGCACAGGGGAATCCTACGAGCAGTACTTC
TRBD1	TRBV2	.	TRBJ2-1	CASSPRGQNEQFF	TGTGCCAGCAGCCCCAGGGGGCAGAATGAGCAGTTCTTC
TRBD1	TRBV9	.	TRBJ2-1	CASSQPTGGSYNEQFF	TGTGCCAGCAGCCAACCGACAGGGGGATCCTACAATGAGCAGTTCTTC
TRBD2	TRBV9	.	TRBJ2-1	CASSSPLADIRNEQFF	TGTGCCAGCAGCTCTCCACTAGCGGACATTCGGAATGAGCAGTTCTTC
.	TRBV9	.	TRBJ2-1	CASSVGTFSYNEQFF	TGTGCCAGCAGCGTAGGAACTTTCTCCTACAATGAGCAGTTCTTC
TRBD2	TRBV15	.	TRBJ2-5	CATSRGTRQETQYF	TGTGCCACCAGCAGAGGGACTAGGCAAGAGACCCAGTACTTC
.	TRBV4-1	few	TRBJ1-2	CASSQDPGREKYGYTF	TGCGCCAGCAGCCAAGACCCGGGCAGGGAGAAGTATGGCTACACCTTC
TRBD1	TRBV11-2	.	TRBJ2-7	CASSWDRGHEQYF	TGTGCCAGCAGCTGGGACAGGGGCCACGAGCAGTACTTC
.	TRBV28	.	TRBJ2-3	CATAKVRGRTDTQYF	TGTGCCACCGCTAAAGTCAGGGGGAGGACAGATACGCAGTATTTT
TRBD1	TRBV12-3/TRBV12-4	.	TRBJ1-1	CASSLADRAEAFF	TGTGCCAGCAGTTTAGCGGACAGGGCTGAAGCTTTCTTT
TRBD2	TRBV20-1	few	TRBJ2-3	CSARGGADTQYF	TGCAGTGCTAGGGGGGGGGCAGATACGCAGTATTTT
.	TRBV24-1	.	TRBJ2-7	CATSDPPRREQYF	TGTGCCACCAGTGATCCCCCAAGGCGCGAGCAGTACTTC